This T cell receptor (beta chain) is from a study of T-cell memory formation after mild COVID-19. Study outcomes and limitations: Contracting CD4+ clones were located mainly in CM and EM, and CD8+ clones in EMRA. SARS-CoV-2 specificity was not confirmed for second-wave clones peaking on day 37. Contracting clones, day 15 to 85, had balanced CD4/CD8, and later expanders favored CD4+.

A note on this clonotype: Its target is not known.

V lost 3 bases to trimming and J lost 4 bases, with 12 bases between them. Germline CDR1 and CDR2: SGHVS and FNYEAQ. This CDR3 spans 15 amino acids. 5'RACE primed at constant segments yielded TCR alpha and TCR beta cDNA libraries bearing sample barcodes and UMIs. MiXCR, run by TCRdb on the 5' RACE reads, gives a single entry per CDR3 protein. The table shows about 190,000 distinct CDR3 sequences, with about 16% occurring only once. This receptor was obtained from an adult woman who had mild COVID-19 (a few samples of this study predate the infection). Cell type and time point are not known. The chain combines TRBV7-6 with TRBJ2-2; a weak D match, TRBD2 (6 bases). The sample taken for sequencing was PBMCs or a T cell subset sorted from them (not recorded which). The CDR3 sequence: CASSFDGRGTGELFF. Here the CDR3 DNA reads TGTGCCAGCAGCTTTGACGGGAGAGGCACCGGGGAGCTGTTTTTT. Full variable domain (remainder filled in from reference TRBV7-6 and TRBJ2-2): GAGVSQSPRYKVTKRGQDVALRCDPISGHVSLYWYRQALGQGPEFLTYFNYEAQQDKSGLPNDRFSAERPEGSISTLTIQRTEQRDSAMYRCASSFDGRGTGELFFGEGSRLTVL.